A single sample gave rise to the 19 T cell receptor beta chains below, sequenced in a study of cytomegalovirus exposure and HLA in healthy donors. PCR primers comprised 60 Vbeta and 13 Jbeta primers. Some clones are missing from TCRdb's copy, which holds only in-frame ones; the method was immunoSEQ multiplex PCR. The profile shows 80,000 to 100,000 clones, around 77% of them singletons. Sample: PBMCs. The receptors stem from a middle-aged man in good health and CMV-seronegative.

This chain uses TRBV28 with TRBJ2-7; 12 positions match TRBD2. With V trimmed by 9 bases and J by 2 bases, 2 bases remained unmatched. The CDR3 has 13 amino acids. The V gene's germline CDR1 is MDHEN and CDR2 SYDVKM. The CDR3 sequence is CASWTSGTYEQYF. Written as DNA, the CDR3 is TGTGCCAGTTGGACTAGCGGGACCTACGAGCAGTACTTC.

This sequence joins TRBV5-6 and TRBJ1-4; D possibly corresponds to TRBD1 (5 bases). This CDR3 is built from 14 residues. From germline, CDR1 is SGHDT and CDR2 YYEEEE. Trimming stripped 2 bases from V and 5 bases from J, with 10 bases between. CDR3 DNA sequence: TGTGCCAGCAGCTTCGACAGATCAAATGAAAAACTGTTTTTT. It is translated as CASSFDRSNEKLFF.

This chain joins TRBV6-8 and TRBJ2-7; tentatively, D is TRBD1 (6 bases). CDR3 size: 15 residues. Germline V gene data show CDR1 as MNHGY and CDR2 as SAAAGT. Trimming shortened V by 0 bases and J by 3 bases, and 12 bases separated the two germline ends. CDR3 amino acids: CASSYSSGAVYEQYF. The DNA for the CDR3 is TGTGCCAGCAGTTACTCGTCAGGGGCGGTCTACGAGCAGTACTTC.

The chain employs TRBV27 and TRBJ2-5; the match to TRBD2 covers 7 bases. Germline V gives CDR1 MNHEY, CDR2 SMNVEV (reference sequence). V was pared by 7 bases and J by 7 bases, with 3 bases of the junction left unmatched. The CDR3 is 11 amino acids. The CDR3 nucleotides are TGTGCCAGCAAGCGGGGTGCGACCCAGTACTTC. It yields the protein CASKRGATQYF.

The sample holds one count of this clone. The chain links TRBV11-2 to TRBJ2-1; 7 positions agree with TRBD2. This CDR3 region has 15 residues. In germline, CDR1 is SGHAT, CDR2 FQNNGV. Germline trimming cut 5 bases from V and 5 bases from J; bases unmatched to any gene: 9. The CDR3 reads CASSPRDLADNEQFF. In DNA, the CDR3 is TGTGCCAGCAGCCCCCGAGACCTAGCGGACAATGAGCAGTTCTTC.

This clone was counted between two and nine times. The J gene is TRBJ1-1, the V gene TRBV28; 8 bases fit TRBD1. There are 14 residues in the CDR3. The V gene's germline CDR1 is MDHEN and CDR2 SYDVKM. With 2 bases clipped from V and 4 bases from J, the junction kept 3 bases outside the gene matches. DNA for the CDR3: TGTGCCAGCAGTTTACAGGGGGCGAGCACTGAAGCTTTCTTT. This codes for CASSLQGASTEAFF.

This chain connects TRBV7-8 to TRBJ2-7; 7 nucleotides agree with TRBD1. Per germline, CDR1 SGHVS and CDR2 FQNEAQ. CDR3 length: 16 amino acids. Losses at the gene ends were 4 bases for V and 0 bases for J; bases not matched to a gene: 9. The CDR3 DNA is TGTGCCAGCAGCTCCCGGACAGGTCCCCCCTCCTACGAGCAGTACTTC. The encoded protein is CASSSRTGPPSYEQYF.

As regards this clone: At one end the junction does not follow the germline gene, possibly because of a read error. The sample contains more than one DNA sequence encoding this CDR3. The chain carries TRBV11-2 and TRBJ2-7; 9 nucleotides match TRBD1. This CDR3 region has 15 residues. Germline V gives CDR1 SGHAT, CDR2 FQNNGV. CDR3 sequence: CASSLGGTGIYEQYF. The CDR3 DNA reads TGCGCCAGCAGCTTAGGTGGGACAGGGATCTACGAGCAGTACTTC. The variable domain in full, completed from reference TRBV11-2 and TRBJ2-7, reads EAGVAQSPRYKIIEKRQSVAFWCNPISGHATLYWYQQILGQGPKLLIQFQNNGVVDDSQLPKDRFSAERLKGVDSTLKIQPAKLEDSAVYLCASSLGGTGIYEQYFGPGTRLTVT.

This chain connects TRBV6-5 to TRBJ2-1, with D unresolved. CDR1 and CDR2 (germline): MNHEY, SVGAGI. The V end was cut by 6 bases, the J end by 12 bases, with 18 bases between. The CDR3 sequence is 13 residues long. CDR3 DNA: TGTGCCAGCAGCCGAGAACTATGGGTAAGGCAGTTCTTC. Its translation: CASSRELWVRQFF.

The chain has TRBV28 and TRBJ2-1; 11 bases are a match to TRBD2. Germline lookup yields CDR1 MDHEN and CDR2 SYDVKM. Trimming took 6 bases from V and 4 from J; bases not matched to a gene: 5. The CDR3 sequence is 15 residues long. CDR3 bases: TGTGCCAGCAGCCGTACTAGCGGGAGTTACAATGAGCAGTTCTTC. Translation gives CASSRTSGSYNEQFF.

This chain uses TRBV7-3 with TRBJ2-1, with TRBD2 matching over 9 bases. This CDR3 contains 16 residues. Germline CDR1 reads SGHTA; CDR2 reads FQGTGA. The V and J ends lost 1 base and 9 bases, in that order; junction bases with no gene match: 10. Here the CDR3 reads CASSLNEGGGATEQFF. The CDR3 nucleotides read TGTGCCAGCAGCTTAAATGAGGGCGGGGGGGCCACTGAGCAGTTCTTC. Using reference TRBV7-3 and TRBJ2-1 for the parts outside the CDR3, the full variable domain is GAGVSQTPSNKVTEKGKYVELRCDPISGHTALYWYRQSLGQGPEFLIYFQGTGAADDSGLPNDRFFAVRPEGSVSTLKIQRTERGDSAVYLCASSLNEGGGATEQFFGPGTRLTVL.

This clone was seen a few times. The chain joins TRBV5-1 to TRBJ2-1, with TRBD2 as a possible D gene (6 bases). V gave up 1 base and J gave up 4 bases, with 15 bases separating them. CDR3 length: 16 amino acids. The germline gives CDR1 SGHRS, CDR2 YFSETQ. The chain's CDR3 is CASSLNIAGPYNEQFF. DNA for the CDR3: TGCGCCAGCAGCTTGAATATCGCGGGACCGTACAATGAGCAGTTCTTC. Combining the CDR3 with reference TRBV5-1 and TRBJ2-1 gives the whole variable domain KAGVTQTPRYLIKTRGQQVTLSCSPISGHRSVSWYQQTPGQGLQFLFEYFSETQRNKGNFPGRFSGRQFSNSRSEMNVSTLELGDSALYLCASSLNIAGPYNEQFFGPGTRLTVL.

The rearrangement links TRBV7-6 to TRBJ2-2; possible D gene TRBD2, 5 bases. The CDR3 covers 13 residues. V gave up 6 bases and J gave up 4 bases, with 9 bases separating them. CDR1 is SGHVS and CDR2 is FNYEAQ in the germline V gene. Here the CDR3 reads CASSTGITGELFF. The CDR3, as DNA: TGTGCCAGCAGTACGGGAATCACCGGGGAGCTGTTTTTT.

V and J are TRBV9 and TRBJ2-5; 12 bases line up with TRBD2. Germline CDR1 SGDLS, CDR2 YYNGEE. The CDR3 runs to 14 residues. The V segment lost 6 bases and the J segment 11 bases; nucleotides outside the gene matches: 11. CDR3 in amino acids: CASTKLAGGGEQYF. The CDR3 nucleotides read TGTGCCAGCACCAAACTAGCGGGAGGAGGTGAGCAGTACTTC.

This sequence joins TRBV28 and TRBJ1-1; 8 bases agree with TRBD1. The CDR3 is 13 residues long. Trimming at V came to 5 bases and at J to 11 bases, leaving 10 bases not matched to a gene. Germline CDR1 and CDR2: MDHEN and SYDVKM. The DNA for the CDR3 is TGTGCCAGCAGTGGAGGACAGGGACTAAGGGCTTTCTTT. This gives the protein CASSGGQGLRAFF.

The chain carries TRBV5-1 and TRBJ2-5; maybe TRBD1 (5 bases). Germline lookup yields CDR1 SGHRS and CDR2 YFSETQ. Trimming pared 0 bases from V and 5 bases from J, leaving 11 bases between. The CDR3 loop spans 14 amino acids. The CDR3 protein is CASSLGPGYETQYF. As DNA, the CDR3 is TGCGCCAGCAGCTTGGGCCCAGGGTACGAGACCCAGTACTTC. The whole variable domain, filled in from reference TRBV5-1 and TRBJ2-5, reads KAGVTQTPRYLIKTRGQQVTLSCSPISGHRSVSWYQQTPGQGLQFLFEYFSETQRNKGNFPGRFSGRQFSNSRSEMNVSTLELGDSALYLCASSLGPGYETQYFGPGTRLLVL.

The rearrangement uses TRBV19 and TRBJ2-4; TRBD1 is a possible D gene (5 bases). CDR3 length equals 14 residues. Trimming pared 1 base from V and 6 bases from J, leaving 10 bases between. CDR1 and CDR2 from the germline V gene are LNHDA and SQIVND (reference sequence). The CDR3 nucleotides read TGTGCCAGTAGTATAGGGGCAGGGCGAAACATTCAGTACTTC. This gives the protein CASSIGAGRNIQYF.

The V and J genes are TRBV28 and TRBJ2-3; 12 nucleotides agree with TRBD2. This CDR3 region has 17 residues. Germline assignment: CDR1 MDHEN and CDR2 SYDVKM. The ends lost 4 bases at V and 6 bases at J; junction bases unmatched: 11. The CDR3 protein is CASSSPTSGGPGDTQYF. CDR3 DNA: TGTGCCAGCAGTTCCCCGACTAGCGGGGGACCTGGGGATACGCAGTATTTT. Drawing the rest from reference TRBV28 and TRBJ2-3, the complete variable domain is DVKVTQSSRYLVKRTGEKVFLECVQDMDHENMFWYRQDPGLGLRLIYFSYDVKMKEKGDIPEGYSVSREKKERFSLILESASTNQTSMYLCASSSPTSGGPGDTQYFGPGTRLTVL.

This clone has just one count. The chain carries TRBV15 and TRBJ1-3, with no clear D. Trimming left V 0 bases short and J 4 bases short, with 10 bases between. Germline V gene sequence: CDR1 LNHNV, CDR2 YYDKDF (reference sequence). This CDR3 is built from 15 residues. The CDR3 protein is CATSRDPLLGNTIYF. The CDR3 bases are TGTGCCACCAGCAGAGACCCCCTACTCGGAAACACCATATATTTT.